This TCR beta chain was found in a study of shared clonotypes between healthy human individuals. For the study at large: The cohort comprised a couple of women and a few men. Their ages spanned 18 to 49 years. General observations from the study: Generation probabilities were higher for clonotypes shared across all four sorted-subset donors than for unshared ones.

Germline V gene lookup returns CDR1 GTSNPN and CDR2 SVGIG (reference sequence). There are 13 residues in the CDR3. V was shortened by 0 bases and J by 11 bases, with 16 bases between the two germline ends. Repertoires were generated with immunoSEQ multiplex PCR, while TCRdb's copy carries only in-frame clones and drops some. This sample carries around 320,000 clones, more than 75% of them seen once, and the ten largest clones take roughly 17%. Comment on this clone: Its specificity is not known.

The sequenced sample was memory CD8+ T cells sorted from blood. Subset: CD45RO+ cells pooled with CCR7-negative TemRA cells. This sequence joins TRBV30 and TRBJ1-1; D not resolved. The source is a man aged 18 to 29 in good health. Here the CDR3 reads CAWSVTAGYLAFF. The CDR3 DNA is TGTGCCTGGAGTGTAACAGCGGGGTATCTGGCTTTCTTT. The variable domain in full, with the rest retrieved from reference TRBV30 and TRBJ1-1, is SQTIHQWPATLVQPVGSPLSLECTVEGTSNPNLYWYRQAAGRGLQLLFYSVGIGQISSEVPQNLSASRPQDRQFILSSKKLLLSDSGFYLCAWSVTAGYLAFFGQGTRLTVV.